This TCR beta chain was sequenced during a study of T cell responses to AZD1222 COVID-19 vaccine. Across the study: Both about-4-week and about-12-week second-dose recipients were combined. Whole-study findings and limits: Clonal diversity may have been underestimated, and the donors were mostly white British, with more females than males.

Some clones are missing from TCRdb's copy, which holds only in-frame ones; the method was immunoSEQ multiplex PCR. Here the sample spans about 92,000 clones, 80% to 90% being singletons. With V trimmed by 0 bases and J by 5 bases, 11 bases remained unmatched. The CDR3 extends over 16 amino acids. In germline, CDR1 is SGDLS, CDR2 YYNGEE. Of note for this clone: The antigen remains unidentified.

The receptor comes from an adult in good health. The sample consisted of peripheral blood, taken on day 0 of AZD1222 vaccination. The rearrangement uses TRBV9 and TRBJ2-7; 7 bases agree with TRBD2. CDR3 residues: CASSVATEAGVNEQYF. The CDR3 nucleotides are TGTGCCAGCAGCGTAGCTACGGAGGCGGGAGTAAACGAGCAGTACTTC.